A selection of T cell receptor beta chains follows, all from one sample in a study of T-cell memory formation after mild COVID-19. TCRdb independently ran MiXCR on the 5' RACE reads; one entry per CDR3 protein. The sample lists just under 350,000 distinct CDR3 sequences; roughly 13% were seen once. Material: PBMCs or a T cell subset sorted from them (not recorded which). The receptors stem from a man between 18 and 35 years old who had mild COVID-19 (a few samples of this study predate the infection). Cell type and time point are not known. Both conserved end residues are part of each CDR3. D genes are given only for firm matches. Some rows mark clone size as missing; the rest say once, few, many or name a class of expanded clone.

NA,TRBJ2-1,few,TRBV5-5,TGTGCCAGCACCCCTCGCCAACCGTGGGACAATGAGCAGTTCTTC,CASTPRQPWDNEQFF
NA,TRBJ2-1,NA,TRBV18,TGTGCCAGCTCACCACTGGGGGCCCCCTACAATGAGCAGTTCTTC,CASSPLGAPYNEQFF
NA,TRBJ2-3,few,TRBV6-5,TGTGCCGGCACAGATACGCAGTATTTT,CAGTDTQYF
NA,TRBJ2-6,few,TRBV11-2,TGTGCCAGCAGCTCGTGGGGTTCTGGGGCCAACGTCCTGACTTTC,CASSSWGSGANVLTF
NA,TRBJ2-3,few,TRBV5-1,TGCGCCAGCAGCTTGGCCTCGGTTACCACAGATACGCAGTATTTT,CASSLASVTTDTQYF
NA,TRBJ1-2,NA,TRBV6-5,TGTGCCAGCAGTTACTCGGGGGTCCGTAACTATGGCTACACCTTC,CASSYSGVRNYGYTF
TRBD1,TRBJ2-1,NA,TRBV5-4,TGTGCCAAGAAGACCACCTTCGGGACAGGGTACGAAGGTGAGCAGTTCTTC,CAKKTTFGTGYEGEQFF
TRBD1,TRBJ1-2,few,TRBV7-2,TGTGCCAGCAGCTCCCTGCAGGGGGATGGCTACACCTTC,CASSSLQGDGYTF
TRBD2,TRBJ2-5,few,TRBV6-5,TGTGCCAGCAGTCGGGCTAGCGGGGGGGGAGAGACCCAGTACTTC,CASSRASGGGETQYF
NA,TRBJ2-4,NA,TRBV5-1,TGCGCCAGCAGCTTGGGTGGGGAAAACATTCAGTACTTC,CASSLGGENIQYF
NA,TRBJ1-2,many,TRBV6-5,TGTGCCAGCAGCCCGGTGTGGGGGGCACTCTATGGCTACACCTTC,CASSPVWGALYGYTF
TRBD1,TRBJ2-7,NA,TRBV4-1,TGCGCCAGCAGCTCGCCCTCGGGGGACAGGGGCGGAGAGCAGTACTTC,CASSSPSGDRGGEQYF
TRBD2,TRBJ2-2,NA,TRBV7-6,TGTGCCAGCAGCCCGGGGGGGCCGTTATTCACCGGGGAGCTGTTTTTT,CASSPGGPLFTGELFF
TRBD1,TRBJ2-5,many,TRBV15,TGTGCCACCAGCAGAGACAGGGGGCAAGAGACCCAGTACTTC,CATSRDRGQETQYF
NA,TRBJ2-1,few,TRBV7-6,TGTGCCAGCAGCTTATTTACAGGATTGAGTGAGCAGTTCTTC,CASSLFTGLSEQFF
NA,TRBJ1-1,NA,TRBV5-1,TGCGCCAGCAGCCCGGACGGAAGATACACTGAAGCTTTCTTT,CASSPDGRYTEAFF
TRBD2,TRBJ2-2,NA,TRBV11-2,TGTGCCAGCACCCCGGGGAGGGGTGACACCGGGGAGCTGTTTTTT,CASTPGRGDTGELFF
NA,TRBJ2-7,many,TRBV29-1,TGCAGCGGTATACAGGACAGCCCTTCCTACGAGCAGTACTTC,CSGIQDSPSYEQYF
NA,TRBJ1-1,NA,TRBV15,TGTGCCACCAGCACAATCCCAGGGGCTACGAACACTGAAGCTTTCTTT,CATSTIPGATNTEAFF
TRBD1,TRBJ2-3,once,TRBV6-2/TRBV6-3,TGTGCCAGCAGCAAGTGGACAGGGGTAGACACGCAGTATTTT,CASSKWTGVDTQYF